This paragraph reports one TCR beta chain. The germline V gene has CDR1 WNHNN and CDR2 SYGVQD (reference sequence). Germline trimming cut 3 bases from V and 2 bases from J; bases unmatched to any gene: 2. CDR3 length: 15 amino acids. The Seattle site enrolled patients during active infection and followed them longitudinally. The data derive from a study of blood T cell repertoires in COVID-19. Study details: Acute and convalescent COVID-19 samples came from the United States, Italy and Spain. The analysed material was cDNA or gDNA that came from T cells, B-cell-depleted T cells, or PBMCs.

Per the study methods: How many nucleated cells were present was estimated from reference gene primer amplification. This table comes from immunoSEQ multiplex PCR, and its TCRdb copy is limited to in-frame clones, with some not included. The DNA was the basis for D and trimming; V, J and clone size are from that table. The sample records roughly 500,000 clones, roughly 87% being singletons. Sequencing was done on a sample of peripheral blood. V usage is TRBV10-1 and J usage is TRBJ2-1; TRBD1 matches at 9 bases. This TCR was sampled from a man between 18 and 35 years old with COVID-19, enrolled during active disease. For the CDR3, the DNA is TGCGCCAGCAGTGAAGGGACAGGGCCCTACAATGAGCAGTTCTTC. Translated, it gives CASSEGTGPYNEQFF.